The 24 T cell receptor beta chains below were found in one sample sequenced in a study of T cell responses to AZD1222 COVID-19 vaccine. The data were produced by immunoSEQ multiplex PCR, yet TCRdb's version contains in-frame clones alone and is incomplete. The sample shows about 150,000 clones, around nine tenths of them seen only once. This sample comprised peripheral blood, obtained on day 0 of AZD1222 vaccination. All receptors come from an adult in good health.

A few counts support this clone. The genes are TRBV28 and TRBJ2-7; 7 nucleotides agree with TRBD1. Germline V gene lookup returns CDR1 MDHEN and CDR2 SYDVKM. The V segment lost 6 bases and the J segment 0 bases; nucleotides outside the gene matches: 8. The CDR3 extends over 15 amino acids. The CDR3 DNA reads TGTGCCAGCAGCCTGGACAGGTGGAGCTCCTACGAGCAGTACTTC. Encoded protein: CASSLDRWSSYEQYF.

This clone appeared once. The chain carries TRBV19 and TRBJ1-3; no clear D. The CDR3 sequence is 14 residues long. Germline CDR1 reads LNHDA; CDR2 reads SQIVND (reference sequence). Deletions cut 6 bases from V and 0 bases from J, with 9 bases between. For the CDR3, the DNA is TGTGCCAGTAGCAAGGGCAGCTCTGGAAACACCATATATTTT. Protein: CASSKGSSGNTIYF. The full variable domain, its missing parts supplied by reference TRBV19 and TRBJ1-3, is DGGITQSPKYLFRKEGQNVTLSCEQNLNHDAMYWYRQDPGQGLRLIYYSQIVNDFQKGDIAEGYSVSREKKESFPLTVTSAQKNPTAFYLCASSKGSSGNTIYFGEGSWLTVV.

The chain's CDR3 is CASSPLGSGNTIYF. The CDR3 nucleotides are TGTGCCAGCAGCCCTCTGGGCTCTGGAAACACCATATATTTT. V is TRBV14 and J is TRBJ1-3; no clear D gene. Per germline, CDR1 SGHDN and CDR2 FVKESK. V shed 4 bases and J shed 0 bases, with 7 bases lying between them. The CDR3 has 14 amino acids.

The J gene is TRBJ2-3, the V gene TRBV7-2; either TRBD1 or TRBD2 may fit D (6 bases each). This CDR3 contains 18 residues. Trimming removed 7 bases at V and 3 bases at J, with 26 bases between. Germline lookup yields CDR1 SGHTA and CDR2 FQGNSA. CDR3 sequence reads: CASTSGVPGGRRTDTQYF. DNA for the CDR3: TGTGCCAGCACCTCAGGGGTTCCAGGAGGGAGGAGGACAGATACGCAGTATTTT.

The chain uses TRBV28 and TRBJ1-2; no firm D call. Trimming removed 3 bases at V and 4 bases at J, with 12 bases between. CDR3 length: 14 amino acids. CDR1 is MDHEN and CDR2 is SYDVKM in the germline V gene. This chain's CDR3 is CASSFKGNSYGYTF. The CDR3 bases are TGTGCCAGCAGTTTTAAGGGTAACAGCTATGGCTACACCTTC.

This clone was found once. This chain connects TRBV29-1 to TRBJ1-2, with TRBD1 matching over 8 bases. The CDR3 totals 13 residues. With 6 bases clipped from V and 1 base from J, the junction kept 4 bases outside the gene matches. Germline V CDR1 and CDR2: SQVTM, ANQGSEA. The DNA of the CDR3 is TGCAGCGTGATTGGACAGGGTAACTATGGCTACACCTTC. Its translation is CSVIGQGNYGYTF.

The gene calls are TRBV3-1 (or the pseudogene TRBV3-2) and TRBJ1-2; D gene uncertain. V dropped 1 base and J dropped 10 bases, with 10 bases sitting between them. CDR1 LGHDT and CDR2 YNNKEL come from the germline V gene (reference sequence). The CDR3 is made up of 12 amino acids. The CDR3 spells CASSQVVNFYTF. The CDR3 nucleotides are TGTGCCAGCAGCCAAGTAGTCAATTTCTACACCTTC.

V and J are TRBV19 and TRBJ1-5, with 7 positions matching TRBD1. The germline gives CDR1 LNHDA, CDR2 SQIVND (reference sequence). Germline trimming cut 4 bases from V and 6 bases from J; bases unmatched to any gene: 15. The CDR3 sequence is 17 residues long. CDR3 protein: CASSNFGLDRLFQPQHF. The CDR3 region has the DNA TGTGCCAGTAGTAATTTTGGTCTGGACAGGCTCTTTCAGCCCCAGCATTTT.

This chain joins TRBV29-1 and TRBJ2-2; D unresolved. Germline-derived CDR1 and CDR2 are SQVTM and ANQGSEA. The CDR3 has 11 residues. The ends were cut back, 6 bases at V and 9 bases at J, with 11 bases in the middle. In DNA, the CDR3 is TGCAGCGTCGCTACGTCCAGGGAGCTGTTTTTT. Its translation is CSVATSRELFF.

The V gene is TRBV18, the J gene TRBJ1-6; 7 bases align to TRBD1. Germline CDR1 reads KGHSH; CDR2 reads LQKENI. V was clipped by 3 bases and J by 5 bases; unmatched bases: 4. There are 15 residues in the CDR3. CDR3 region: CASSPGTVDNSPLHF. The CDR3 nucleotides read TGTGCCAGCTCACCCGGGACAGTTGATAATTCACCCCTCCACTTT.

This chain joins TRBV19 and TRBJ2-1; 11 positions agree with TRBD2. The germline V gene encodes CDR1 LNHDA and CDR2 SQIVND (reference sequence). This CDR3 is 15 amino acids long. V shed 5 bases and J 7 bases; nucleotides not matched to a gene: 7. The CDR3 loop reads CASSPLAGVANEQFF. DNA of the CDR3: TGTGCCAGTAGTCCACTAGCGGGAGTGGCGAATGAGCAGTTCTTC.

This chain connects TRBV7-8 to TRBJ1-1; 12 bases match TRBD1. Germline CDR1 and CDR2: SGHVS and FQNEAQ. The CDR3 totals 16 residues. The J segment lost 0 bases and the V segment lost 7 bases, leaving 6 bases of the junction unmatched. This CDR3 reads CASTSRDRGLNTEAFF. The CDR3 nucleotides read TGTGCCAGCACCTCTCGGGACAGGGGGCTGAACACTGAAGCTTTCTTT.

The V and J genes are TRBV2 and TRBJ2-7, with TRBD2 matching over 14 bases. The CDR3 contains 16 residues. The trim removed 6 bases at V and 4 bases at J, leaving 8 bases unmatched. The germline V gene has CDR1 SNHLY and CDR2 FYNNEI. The CDR3: CASRGLAGVFGYEQYF. The DNA of the CDR3 is TGTGCCAGCAGGGGACTAGCGGGAGTGTTTGGATACGAGCAGTACTTC.

This chain uses TRBV7-2 with TRBJ2-1, with D unclear. The CDR3 runs to 14 residues. V shed 1 base and J shed 4 bases, with 8 bases lying between them. Germline loops: CDR1 SGHTA, CDR2 FQGNSA. CDR3 in amino acids: CASSLGAGYNEQFF. Here the CDR3 DNA reads TGTGCCAGCAGCTTAGGAGCTGGATACAATGAGCAGTTCTTC.

On this clone: Being one base from a much bigger clone, this may be a read error. The chain combines TRBV29-1 with TRBJ2-2; TRBD1 aligns across 10 bases. J gave up 3 bases and V 5 bases, and 9 bases lay outside the gene matches. Germline V CDR1 and CDR2: SQVTM, ANQGSEA. This CDR3 comprises 16 residues. The CDR3 reads CSVKLPGTGDTGELFF. The CDR3 DNA reads TGCAGCGTTAAACTACCCGGGACAGGGGACACCGGGGAGCTGTTTTTT.

The rearrangement links TRBV4-1 to TRBJ1-1; no reliable D call. The length of the CDR3 is 18 residues. The V and J ends lost 1 base and 1 base respectively, with 19 bases between them. Germline V gives CDR1 MGHRA, CDR2 YSYEKL. For the CDR3, the DNA is TGCGCCAGCAGCCAAGTTCTTGGGGTTCCAAAGGAGAACACTGAAGCTTTCTTT. Its protein product is CASSQVLGVPKENTEAFF.

The V call is TRBV24-1, the J call TRBJ2-1; 9 nucleotides align to TRBD2. V lost 7 bases and J lost 6; bases outside the gene matches: 9. The CDR3 is 15 residues long. Germline assignment: CDR1 KGHDR and CDR2 SFDVKD. The CDR3 loop is CATRDSGRGPNEQFF. CDR3 sequence (DNA): TGTGCCACCAGAGATAGCGGGAGAGGACCCAATGAGCAGTTCTTC.

The CDR3 loop is CASSQGRGGLIETQYF. CDR3 sequence (DNA): TGCGCCAGCAGCCAAGGTCGTGGGGGGCTAATAGAGACCCAGTACTTC. V and J are TRBV4-3 and TRBJ2-5; D possibly matches TRBD1 or TRBD2 (6 bases each). This CDR3 has 16 residues. Looked up from germline, CDR1 is LGHNA and CDR2 is YSLEER. V was shortened by 1 base and J by 4 bases, with 16 bases between the two germline ends.

This sequence joins TRBV30 and TRBJ2-7; tentative D call: TRBD2 (6 bases). Looked up from germline, CDR1 is GTSNPN and CDR2 is SVGIG (reference sequence). The CDR3 extends over 12 amino acids. The V end was cut by 8 bases, the J end by 6 bases, with 17 bases between. The CDR3 DNA follows: TGTGCCCGGGACTCCTCTCGCGGCGAGCAGTACTTC. It encodes CARDSSRGEQYF.

V is TRBV7-3 and J is TRBJ1-6; D is ambiguous. V was cut by 2 bases and J by 8 bases, with 7 bases left in between. The CDR3 is 13 residues long. CDR1 and CDR2 (germline): SGHTA, FQGTGA. In nucleotides, the CDR3 is TGTGCCAGCAGCTTATGGGCTGATTCACCCCTCCACTTT. This gives the protein CASSLWADSPLHF.

This clone was found a few times. This sequence joins TRBV7-3 and TRBJ2-2; D might be TRBD1 (5 bases). The CDR3 loop spans 14 amino acids. V was cut by 1 base and J by 3 bases, with 6 bases left in between. Germline CDR1 and CDR2: SGHTA and FQGTGA. The CDR3 here is CASSLIGDTGELFF. The CDR3 DNA reads TGTGCCAGCAGCTTAATAGGGGACACCGGGGAGCTGTTTTTT. Full variable domain (outside the CDR3, taken from reference TRBV7-3 and TRBJ2-2): GAGVSQTPSNKVTEKGKYVELRCDPISGHTALYWYRQSLGQGPEFLIYFQGTGAADDSGLPNDRFFAVRPEGSVSTLKIQRTERGDSAVYLCASSLIGDTGELFFGEGSRLTVL.

This sequence joins TRBV13 and TRBJ1-6; D may be TRBD1 (6 bases). The length of the CDR3 is 17 residues. V lost 5 bases, J lost 0 bases, and 14 bases lay in between. The germline gives CDR1 PRHDT, CDR2 FYEKMQ (reference sequence). The CDR3 bases are TGTGCCAGCAGCACAAAGGGGGAGAGCTCCTATAATTCACCCCTCCACTTT. The encoded protein is CASSTKGESSYNSPLHF.

The J gene is TRBJ2-3, the V gene TRBV11-3, with TRBD2 matching 11 bases. The germline V gene has CDR1 SGHNT and CDR2 YENEEA. The CDR3 runs to 16 residues. V was pared by 4 bases and J by 5 bases, with 8 bases of the junction left unmatched. The CDR3 DNA reads TGTGCCAGCAGCTGGGTAGCGGGAGGGACGGGAGATACGCAGTATTTT. It specifies CASSWVAGGTGDTQYF. The full variable domain, completed using reference TRBV11-3 and TRBJ2-3, is EAGVVQSPRYKIIEKKQPVAFWCNPISGHNTLYWYLQNLGQGPELLIRYENEEAVDDSQLPKDRFSAERLKGVDSTLKIQPAELGDSAVYLCASSWVAGGTGDTQYFGPGTRLTVL.

This clone was counted between two and nine times. The V gene is TRBV6-2 or TRBV6-3, the J gene TRBJ1-5, with D tentatively TRBD1 (5 bases). The V end lost 5 bases, the J end lost 4 bases, and 15 bases lay between the germline ends. Germline loops: CDR1 MNHEY, CDR2 SVGEGT. The length of the CDR3 is 15 residues. The CDR3 region is CASSDPRGANQPQHF. CDR3 in DNA: TGTGCCAGCAGTGATCCCCGAGGGGCGAATCAGCCCCAGCATTTT.